The 31 T cell receptor beta chains given below trace back to one sample, sequenced in a study of blood T cells in healthy people across ages. A second PCR of roughly 7 to 11 cycles used a sample-barcoded 5' primer and a J-beta primer mix. TCRdb called the 5' RACE reads again in MiXCR, with one record for every CDR3 protein. The data hold approximately 780,000 distinct CDR3 sequences, with roughly 26% observed a single time. These data were also reused for a study on T cells of mothers and their children.

Sequencing was performed on blood. The receptors derive from a boy between 10 and 17 years old in good health.

As concerns this clonotype: One end of the junction is discordant with germline, which a read error may explain. This chain uses TRBV20-1 with TRBJ2-7; 8 nucleotides match TRBD1. Per germline, CDR1 DFQATT and CDR2 SNEGSKA (reference sequence). This CDR3 has 14 amino acids. The CDR3 sequence is CSARPGQGEEIQHF. CDR3 bases: TGCAGTGCTAGACCAGGACAGGGCGAAGAGATCCAGCACTTC.

This clonotype was seen many times. The chain recombines TRBV5-1 with TRBJ2-5; tentatively, D is TRBD2 (6 bases). The germline gives CDR1 SGHRS, CDR2 YFSETQ. V was trimmed by 5 bases and J by 4 bases, leaving 12 bases between them. The CDR3 extends over 13 amino acids. CDR3 region: CASSSGLLETQYF. Here the CDR3 DNA reads TGCGCCAGCAGTTCGGGACTTCTAGAGACCCAGTACTTC.

The genes are TRBV7-8 and TRBJ2-1, with D perhaps TRBD1 or TRBD2 (5 bases each). The CDR3 has 15 residues. V dropped 5 bases and J dropped 6 bases, with 17 bases sitting between them. Germline V lookup: CDR1 SGHVS, CDR2 FQNEAQ. DNA for the CDR3: TGTGCCAGCAGCGAGAGCCCCGGGACGAGCAATGAGCAGTTCTTC. It yields the protein CASSESPGTSNEQFF.

V is TRBV3-1 and J is TRBJ2-7; no reliable D call. V was cut by 1 base and J by 2 bases, with 6 bases left in between. CDR1 and CDR2 from the germline V gene are LGHDT and YNNKEL (reference sequence). The CDR3 is 13 amino acids. The chain's CDR3 is CASSQGITYEQYF. The CDR3 region has the DNA TGTGCCAGCAGCCAAGGCATCACCTACGAGCAGTACTTC.

This clonotype was seen a few times. The rearrangement joins TRBV20-1 to TRBJ2-5; TRBD1 agrees at 10 bases. Germline V gene sequence: CDR1 DFQATT, CDR2 SNEGSKA (reference sequence). V shed 4 bases, J shed 3 bases, and the junction held 5 bases outside the gene matches. The CDR3 spans 14 residues. The CDR3 is CSATTGTGEETQYF. DNA of the CDR3: TGCAGTGCTACTACAGGGACAGGGGAAGAGACCCAGTACTTC.

The chain has TRBV6-2 or TRBV6-3 and TRBJ2-5; perhaps TRBD2 as D (6 bases). The DNA end lines up better with TRBJ2-1; the J call may be wrong. Looked up from germline, CDR1 is MNHEY and CDR2 is SVGEGT. The CDR3 runs to 14 residues. CDR3 sequence (DNA): TGTGCCAGCAGTTACTCGAACGCGGGGCCTGAGCAGTTCTTC. Translated, it gives CASSYSNAGPEQFF.

The chain couples TRBV27 to TRBJ1-4; D is unclear. Per the germline V gene, CDR1 is MNHEY and CDR2 is SMNVEV (reference sequence). The CDR3 covers 14 residues. Trimming left V 6 bases short and J 8 bases short, with 16 bases between. The CDR3 reads CASSPIGSWEKLFF. CDR3 nucleotide sequence: TGTGCCAGCAGCCCAATAGGGTCATGGGAAAAACTGTTTTTT.

This chain connects TRBV7-9 to TRBJ2-5, with 11 positions matching TRBD1. Near its end, the DNA agrees better with TRBJ2-1, so the J call may be wrong. The CDR3 sequence is 17 residues long. Germline V lookup: CDR1 SEHNR, CDR2 FQNEAQ (reference sequence). The CDR3 region is CASSPRPGQGVEGEQFF. The CDR3 DNA follows: TGTGCCAGCAGCCCTCGGCCGGGACAGGGGGTAGAAGGTGAGCAGTTCTTC.

This clonotype turned up a few times. The chain uses TRBV29-1 and TRBJ1-3; 7 bases are shared with TRBD1. The CDR3 runs 14 residues. Trimming took 3 bases from V and 0 from J; bases not matched to a gene: 2. In germline, CDR1 is SQVTM, CDR2 ANQGSEA. CDR3 loop: CSVDPGGSGNTIYF. CDR3 DNA sequence: TGCAGCGTTGACCCAGGGGGCTCTGGAAACACCATATATTTT.

The chain couples TRBV7-9 to TRBJ1-4; D not certain. Germline V CDR1 and CDR2: SEHNR, FQNEAQ (reference sequence). Between the trimmed V and J ends, which lost 2 bases and 7 bases, there was a span of 5 bases. The CDR3 is 12 amino acids. This chain's CDR3 is CASSLYGEKLFF. The DNA for the CDR3 is TGTGCCAGCAGCTTATACGGTGAAAAACTGTTTTTT.

This clonotype has only a few counts. The chain links TRBV7-2 to TRBJ2-1; D not certain. The ends were cut back, 5 bases at V and 0 bases at J, with 8 bases in the middle. The CDR3 has 14 residues. Per germline, CDR1 SGHTA and CDR2 FQGNSA. CDR3 sequence: CASSPMVSYNEQFF. CDR3 DNA: TGTGCCAGCAGCCCAATGGTCTCCTACAATGAGCAGTTCTTC.

In its sample, this clonotype was seen a few times. V usage is TRBV10-3 and J usage is TRBJ2-5, with a weak D call TRBD2 (6 bases). The CDR3 length is 16 residues. Trimming took 0 bases from V and 5 from J, leaving 16 bases between them. Germline CDR1 reads ENHRY; CDR2 reads SYGVKD. In nucleotides, the CDR3 is TGTGCCATCAGTGAGTCGACCGGGGGAGATCCGGAGACCCAGTACTTC. Its translation is CAISESTGGDPETQYF.

This clonotype was picked up a small number of times. This rearrangement joins TRBV9 to TRBJ2-5; a possible D gene is TRBD2 (7 bases). The germline V and J ends were trimmed by 4 bases and 5 bases, with 21 bases remaining between them. Germline V gives CDR1 SGDLS, CDR2 YYNGEE. The CDR3 runs to 16 residues. This chain's CDR3 is CASSPRGSGAGETQYF. CDR3 coding DNA: TGTGCCAGCAGCCCCAGGGGCAGCGGGGCCGGGGAGACCCAGTACTTC.

This clonotype was seen a handful of times. J is TRBJ2-7 and V is TRBV19, with D possibly TRBD2 on 5 matching bases. Germline V gene lookup returns CDR1 LNHDA and CDR2 SQIVND (reference sequence). This CDR3 has 14 residues. Deletions cut 5 bases from V and 4 bases from J, with 15 bases between. In DNA form, the CDR3 reads TGTGCCAGTAGTCCACAGTCCTCGGGGTACGAGCAGTACTTC. This encodes CASSPQSSGYEQYF. Full variable domain (rest looked up from reference TRBV19 and TRBJ2-7): DGGITQSPKYLFRKEGQNVTLSCEQNLNHDAMYWYRQDPGQGLRLIYYSQIVNDFQKGDIAEGYSVSREKKESFPLTVTSAQKNPTAFYLCASSPQSSGYEQYFGPGTRLTVT.

Details on this clonotype: A junction end diverges from the germline sequence, so it may reflect a read error. DNA of the CDR3: TGTGCCAGCGGCTTGACAAAAAACATTCAGTACTTC. Encoded protein: CASGLTKNIQYF. This chain uses TRBV7-9 with TRBJ2-4; no definite D call. This CDR3 spans 12 amino acids. From germline, CDR1 is SEHNR and CDR2 FQNEAQ (reference sequence).

In its sample, this clonotype was seen a few times. This chain uses TRBV3-1 with TRBJ2-1, with D perhaps matching TRBD1 (5 bases). CDR3 length equals 16 residues. Germline loops: CDR1 LGHDT, CDR2 YNNKEL (reference sequence). The ends were cut back, 1 base at V and 2 bases at J, with 12 bases in the middle. DNA for the CDR3: TGTGCCAGCAGCCAAGTAGGGGCTGGAGCCTACAATGAGCAGTTCTTC. This sequence encodes CASSQVGAGAYNEQFF.

The CDR3 loop is CASSLTGRGDTQYF. The CDR3 nucleotides read TGTGCCAGCAGCTTAACAGGGAGAGGGGATACGCAGTATTTT. V and J are TRBV7-3 and TRBJ2-3, with D maybe TRBD2 (5 bases). There are 14 residues in the CDR3. V lost 0 bases to trimming and J lost 6 bases, with 10 bases between them. Germline V gene data show CDR1 as SGHTA and CDR2 as FQGTGA.

The chain has TRBV7-8 and TRBJ2-5; no definite D call. The CDR3 length is 14 residues. Germline CDR1 SGHVS, CDR2 FQNEAQ. V gave up 1 base and J gave up 3 bases, with 9 bases separating them. The CDR3 region is CASSLGGSKETQYF. CDR3 bases: TGTGCCAGCAGCTTAGGTGGCAGTAAAGAGACCCAGTACTTC. Based on the CDR3 plus reference TRBV7-8 and TRBJ2-5, the full variable domain is GAGVSQSPRYKVAKRGQDVALRCDPISGHVSLFWYQQALGQGPEFLTYFQNEAQLDKSGLPSDRFFAERPEGSVSTLKIQRTQQEDSAVYLCASSLGGSKETQYFGPGTRLLVL.

This clonotype was detected only a few times. The rearrangement joins TRBV2 to TRBJ1-2; the match to TRBD1 covers 8 bases. The trim removed 2 bases at V and 4 bases at J, leaving 6 bases unmatched. This CDR3 is built from 15 residues. From germline, CDR1 is SNHLY and CDR2 FYNNEI. This CDR3 is CASSERRQGSYGYTF. CDR3 in DNA: TGTGCCAGCAGTGAAAGGAGACAGGGGTCCTATGGCTACACCTTC.

J is TRBJ1-5 and V is TRBV6-5; D is perhaps TRBD1 (5 bases). The germline V gene has CDR1 MNHEY and CDR2 SVGAGI. The CDR3 extends over 14 amino acids. The V end lost 6 bases, the J end lost 6 bases, and 15 bases lay between the germline ends. For the CDR3, the DNA is TGTGCCAGCAGCCCCGCCCAGGGTATTCAGCCCCAGCATTTT. Translation gives CASSPAQGIQPQHF.

This clonotype appeared a few times. The V call is TRBV15, the J call TRBJ1-1; D gene ambiguous. The CDR3 length is 12 residues. CDR1 is LNHNV and CDR2 is YYDKDF in the germline V gene (reference sequence). Trimming shortened V by 9 bases and J by 8 bases, and 16 bases separated the two germline ends. The CDR3, as DNA: TGTGCCACTGGGAGAGGCAGTACCGAAGCTTTCTTT. The encoded protein is CATGRGSTEAFF.

This clonotype was counted a few times. The chain couples TRBV5-6 to TRBJ2-5; a possible D gene is TRBD1 (5 bases). This CDR3 comprises 16 residues. V gave up 4 bases and J gave up 5 bases, with 21 bases separating them. CDR1 and CDR2 (germline): SGHDT, YYEEEE. This CDR3 is CASSESSAGYAETQYF. The CDR3 nucleotides are TGTGCCAGCAGCGAATCATCTGCAGGGTATGCGGAGACCCAGTACTTC. The full variable domain, completed using reference TRBV5-6 and TRBJ2-5, is DAGVTQSPTHLIKTRGQQVTLRCSPKSGHDTVSWYQQALGQGPQFIFQYYEEEERQRGNFPDRFSGHQFPNYSSELNVNALLLGDSALYLCASSESSAGYAETQYFGPGTRLLVL.

This clonotype was detected only a few times. The chain employs TRBV5-1 and TRBJ2-7; 7 bases are a match to TRBD1. Germline V lookup: CDR1 SGHRS, CDR2 YFSETQ. The CDR3 length is 14 residues. Trimming at V came to 4 bases and at J to 5 bases, leaving 9 bases not matched to a gene. The CDR3 loop is CASSLGTVTHEQYF. CDR3 coding DNA: TGCGCCAGCAGCCTGGGGACAGTTACTCACGAGCAGTACTTC.

This clonotype was counted a few times. V and J are TRBV3-1 and TRBJ2-7; D is possibly TRBD1 (6 bases). Deletions cut 4 bases from V and 2 bases from J, with 12 bases between. The CDR3 spans 14 residues. CDR1 and CDR2 (germline): LGHDT, YNNKEL (reference sequence). The CDR3: CASSRGQITYEQYF. CDR3 in DNA: TGTGCCAGCAGCCGCGGACAGATTACCTACGAGCAGTACTTC.

The gene calls are TRBV9 and TRBJ2-7; D is unresolved. Trimming shortened V by 2 bases and J by 6 bases, and 9 bases separated the two germline ends. CDR3 size: 12 residues. Germline V gene data show CDR1 as SGDLS and CDR2 as YYNGEE. CDR3 residues: CASSVPGGEQYF. CDR3 sequence (DNA): TGTGCCAGCAGCGTTCCTGGTGGCGAGCAGTACTTC.

This chain uses TRBV15 with TRBJ1-6, with D hard to call. The V end lost 0 bases, the J end lost 9 bases, and 15 bases lay between the germline ends. The CDR3 extends over 16 amino acids. CDR1 LNHNV and CDR2 YYDKDF come from the germline V gene (reference sequence). CDR3 loop: CATSRDLSQVFSPLHF. The CDR3, as DNA: TGTGCCACCAGCAGAGATCTAAGCCAGGTTTTTTCACCCCTCCACTTT.

The chain recombines TRBV6-5 with TRBJ2-3; no reliable D call. The ends were cut back, 4 bases at V and 2 bases at J, with 22 bases in the middle. The CDR3 loop spans 18 amino acids. The germline V gene has CDR1 MNHEY and CDR2 SVGAGI. The DNA for the CDR3 is TGTGCCAGCAGTTTCGACCCAAAACCAACCGACCTCACAGATACGCAGTATTTT. This sequence encodes CASSFDPKPTDLTDTQYF.

This rearrangement joins TRBV7-8 to TRBJ1-5; 7 bases map to TRBD1. Germline V CDR1 and CDR2: SGHVS, FQNEAQ. The CDR3 totals 15 residues. With 5 bases clipped from V and 1 base from J, the junction kept 5 bases outside the gene matches. The CDR3 here is CASSQRQGSNQPQHF. The CDR3 DNA reads as TGTGCCAGCAGCCAAAGACAGGGCAGCAATCAGCCCCAGCATTTT. Together with reference TRBV7-8 and TRBJ1-5, the CDR3 gives the full variable domain: GAGVSQSPRYKVAKRGQDVALRCDPISGHVSLFWYQQALGQGPEFLTYFQNEAQLDKSGLPSDRFFAERPEGSVSTLKIQRTQQEDSAVYLCASSQRQGSNQPQHFGDGTRLSIL.

A few counts support this clonotype. The rearrangement uses TRBV5-5 and TRBJ2-5, with TRBD2 matching 10 bases. J was trimmed by 5 bases and V by 6 bases; bases with no gene match: 7. The CDR3 consists of 14 residues. The germline CDR1 and CDR2 sequences are SGHKS and YYEKEE (reference sequence). CDR3: CASISGGASETQYF. The CDR3 DNA reads TGTGCCAGCATCAGCGGGGGGGCCTCTGAGACCCAGTACTTC.

This clonotype has a handful of counts. The V call is TRBV6-2 or TRBV6-3, the J call TRBJ2-4, with 8 bases fitting TRBD1. V shed 6 bases, J shed 1 base, and the junction held 5 bases outside the gene matches. The germline V gene encodes CDR1 MNHEY and CDR2 SVGEGT. This CDR3 is built from 15 residues. The CDR3 sequence is CASRETGEAKNIQYF. The CDR3, as DNA: TGTGCCAGCAGAGAGACAGGGGAGGCCAAAAACATTCAGTACTTC.

The rearrangement links TRBV19 to TRBJ2-7; D not resolved. The ends were cut back, 8 bases at V and 5 bases at J, with 19 bases in the middle. The CDR3 length is 14 residues. The germline gives CDR1 LNHDA, CDR2 SQIVND (reference sequence). Here the CDR3 reads CASGHVGSIDEQYF. The CDR3 coding sequence is TGTGCCAGTGGGCATGTTGGAAGCATCGACGAGCAGTACTTC.